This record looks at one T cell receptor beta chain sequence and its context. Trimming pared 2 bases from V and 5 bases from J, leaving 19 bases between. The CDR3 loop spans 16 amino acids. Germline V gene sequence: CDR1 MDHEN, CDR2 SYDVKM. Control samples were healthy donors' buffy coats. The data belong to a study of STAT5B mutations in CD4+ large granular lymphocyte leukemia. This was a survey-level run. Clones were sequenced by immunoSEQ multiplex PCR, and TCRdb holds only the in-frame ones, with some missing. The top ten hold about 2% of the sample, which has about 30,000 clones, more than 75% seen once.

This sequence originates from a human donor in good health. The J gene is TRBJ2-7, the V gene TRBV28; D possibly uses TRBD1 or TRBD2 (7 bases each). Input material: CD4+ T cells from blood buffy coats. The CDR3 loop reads CASSLGDRAAGDEQYF. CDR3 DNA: TGTGCCAGCAGTTTAGGCGACAGGGCTGCGGGAGACGAGCAGTACTTC.